This T cell receptor (beta chain) was identified in a study of blood T cell repertoires in COVID-19. Study-level background: Samples representing acute and convalescent COVID-19 were sourced from the United States, Italy and Spain. The cDNA or gDNA used as material had been derived from T cells, B-cell-depleted T cells, or PBMCs.

Profiled with immunoSEQ multiplex PCR; TCRdb holds only in-frame clones, not every one. The sample comprises roughly 180,000 clones, around 90% of which are singletons, and more than 2% rests with the top ten. The receptor was isolated from a woman in her 30s who had recovered from COVID-19. The material sequenced was PBMCs or T cells enriched from blood (not recorded which).

The CDR3 DNA reads as TGCGCCAGCAGCTTGGAGGGGTCCTATGGCTACACCTTC. This translates into CASSLEGSYGYTF. This chain links TRBV5-1 with TRBJ1-2; maybe TRBD1 (5 bases). Trimming pared 0 bases from V and 4 bases from J, leaving 7 bases between. The length of the CDR3 is 13 residues. Germline assignment: CDR1 SGHRS and CDR2 YFSETQ. Full variable domain (outside the CDR3, taken from reference TRBV5-1 and TRBJ1-2): KAGVTQTPRYLIKTRGQQVTLSCSPISGHRSVSWYQQTPGQGLQFLFEYFSETQRNKGNFPGRFSGRQFSNSRSEMNVSTLELGDSALYLCASSLEGSYGYTFGSGTRLTVV.